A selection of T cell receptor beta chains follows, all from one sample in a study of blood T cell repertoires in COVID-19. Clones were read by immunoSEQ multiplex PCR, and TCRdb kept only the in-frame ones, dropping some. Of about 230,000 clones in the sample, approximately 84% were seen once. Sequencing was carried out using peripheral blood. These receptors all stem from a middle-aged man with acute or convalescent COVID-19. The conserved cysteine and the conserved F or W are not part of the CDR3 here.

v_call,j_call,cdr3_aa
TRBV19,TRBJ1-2,ASSQDIYGYT
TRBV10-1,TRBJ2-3,ASKEASGPDTQY
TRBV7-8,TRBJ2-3,ASSFGTAVDTQY
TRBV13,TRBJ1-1,ASSPDRAVWTEAF
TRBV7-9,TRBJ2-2,ASSRPGTGELF
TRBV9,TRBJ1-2,ASSVAEQGEGGYT
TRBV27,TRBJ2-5,ASSLNGPGSETQY
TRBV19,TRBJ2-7,ASSIFLTGQTSYEQY
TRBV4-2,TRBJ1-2,ASRGGTGEGYGYT
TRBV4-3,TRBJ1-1,ASSQVGIGGTEAF
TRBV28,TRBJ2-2,ASRRGGANTGELF
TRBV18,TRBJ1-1,ASSPSGTRQPKKAF
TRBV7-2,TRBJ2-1,ASSLALSGWDNEQF
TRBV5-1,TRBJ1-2,ASSSAQGAQSYGYT
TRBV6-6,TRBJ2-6,ASSQDGRQINVLT
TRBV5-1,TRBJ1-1,ASSFGLQGSNTEAF